This entry concerns a single TCR beta chain. Original processing notes: Reference gene primers were amplified, and this amplification served to estimate nucleated cell counts. Clones were read by immunoSEQ multiplex PCR, and TCRdb kept only the in-frame ones, dropping some. V and J calls and clone size come straight from that table; D and trimming were deduced from the DNA. This repertoire shows roughly 200,000 clones, approximately 85% found once; its top ten account for almost 5%. The data were obtained in a study of blood T cell repertoires in COVID-19. About the research overall: The United States, Italy and Spain were the sources of the acute and convalescent COVID-19 samples.

The CDR3 loop spans 15 amino acids. Losses at the gene ends were 6 bases for V and 3 bases for J; bases not matched to a gene: 5. Germline assignment: CDR1 MNHEY and CDR2 SVGAGI. The chain combines TRBV6-5 with TRBJ1-3; 10 positions match TRBD1. This TCR derives from a woman at least 80 years old with acute or convalescent COVID-19. What was sequenced was peripheral blood. The CDR3 reads CASSSGTGVGNTIYF. For the CDR3, the DNA is TGTGCCAGCAGCAGCGGGACAGGGGTTGGAAACACCATATATTTT.